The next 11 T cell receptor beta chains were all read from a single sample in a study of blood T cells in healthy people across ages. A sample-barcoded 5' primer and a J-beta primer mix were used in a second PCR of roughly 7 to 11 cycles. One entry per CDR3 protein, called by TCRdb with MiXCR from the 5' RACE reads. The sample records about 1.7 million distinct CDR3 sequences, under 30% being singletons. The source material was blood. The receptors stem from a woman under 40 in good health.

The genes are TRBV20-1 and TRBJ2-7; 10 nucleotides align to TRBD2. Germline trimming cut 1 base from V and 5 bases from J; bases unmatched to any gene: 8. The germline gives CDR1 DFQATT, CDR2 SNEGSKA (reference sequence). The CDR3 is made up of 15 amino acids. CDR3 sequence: CSARASGSRLHEQYF. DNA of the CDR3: TGCAGTGCTAGAGCTAGCGGGAGCCGGCTGCACGAGCAGTACTTC.

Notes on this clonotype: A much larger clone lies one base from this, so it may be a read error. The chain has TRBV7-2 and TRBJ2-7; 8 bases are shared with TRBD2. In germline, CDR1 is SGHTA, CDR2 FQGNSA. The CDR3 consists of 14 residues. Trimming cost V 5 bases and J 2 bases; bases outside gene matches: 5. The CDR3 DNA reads TGTGCCAGCAGCCAACTAGCGGTCGCCTACGAGCAGTACTTC. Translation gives CASSQLAVAYEQYF. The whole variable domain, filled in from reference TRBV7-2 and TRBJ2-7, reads GAGVSQSPSNKVTEKGKDVELRCDPISGHTALYWYRQSLGQGLEFLIYFQGNSAPDKSGLPSDRFSAERTGGSVSTLTIQRTQQEDSAVYLCASSQLAVAYEQYFGPGTRLTVT.

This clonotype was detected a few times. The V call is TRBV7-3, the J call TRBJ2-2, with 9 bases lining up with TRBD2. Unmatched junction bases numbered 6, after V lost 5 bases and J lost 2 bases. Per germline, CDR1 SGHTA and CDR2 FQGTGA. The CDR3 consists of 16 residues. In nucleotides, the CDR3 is TGTGCCAGCAGCCAATCACTAGCGGGTAACACCGGGGAGCTGTTTTTT. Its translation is CASSQSLAGNTGELFF.

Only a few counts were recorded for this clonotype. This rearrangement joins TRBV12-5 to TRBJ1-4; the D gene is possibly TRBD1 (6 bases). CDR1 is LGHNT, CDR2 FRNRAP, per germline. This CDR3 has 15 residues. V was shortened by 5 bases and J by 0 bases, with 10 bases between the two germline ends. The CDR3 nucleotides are TGTGCTAGTGGTGAAGGACAGACAACTAATGAAAAACTGTTTTTT. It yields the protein CASGEGQTTNEKLFF.

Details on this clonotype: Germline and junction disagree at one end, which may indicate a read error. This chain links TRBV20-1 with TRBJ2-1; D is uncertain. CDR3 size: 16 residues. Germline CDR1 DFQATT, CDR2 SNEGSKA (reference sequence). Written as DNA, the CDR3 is TGCAGTGCTTACCCCGCAGACCAATCGGGTTACAATGAGCGGTTCTTC. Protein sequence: CSAYPADQSGYNERFF.

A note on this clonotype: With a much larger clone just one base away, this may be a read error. CDR3: CAGSSGPAKNIQYF. Here the CDR3 DNA reads TGTGCCGGCAGTTCCGGACCGGCCAAAAACATTCAGTACTTC. V and J are TRBV28 and TRBJ2-4; D not resolved. The CDR3 spans 14 residues. CDR1 MDHEN and CDR2 SYDVKM come from the germline V gene.

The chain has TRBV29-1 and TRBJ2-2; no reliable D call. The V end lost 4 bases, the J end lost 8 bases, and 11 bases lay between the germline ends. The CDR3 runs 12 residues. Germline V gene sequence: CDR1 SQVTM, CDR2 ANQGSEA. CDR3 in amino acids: CSVALGSGELFF. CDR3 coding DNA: TGCAGCGTTGCCCTCGGTTCGGGGGAGCTGTTTTTT.

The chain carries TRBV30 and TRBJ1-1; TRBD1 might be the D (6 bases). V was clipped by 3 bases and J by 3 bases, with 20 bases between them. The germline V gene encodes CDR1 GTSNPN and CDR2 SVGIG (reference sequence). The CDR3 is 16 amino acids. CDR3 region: CAWRDRTGSGYTEAFF. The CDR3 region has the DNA TGTGCCTGGAGGGATCGAACAGGGTCCGGGTACACTGAAGCTTTCTTT.

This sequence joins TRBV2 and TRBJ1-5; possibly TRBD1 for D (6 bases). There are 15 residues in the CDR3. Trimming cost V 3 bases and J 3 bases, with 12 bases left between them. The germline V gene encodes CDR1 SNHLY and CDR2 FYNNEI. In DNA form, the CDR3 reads TGTGCCAGCAGTGAGGTAGGGGGGACCAATCAGCCCCAGCATTTT. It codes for CASSEVGGTNQPQHF.

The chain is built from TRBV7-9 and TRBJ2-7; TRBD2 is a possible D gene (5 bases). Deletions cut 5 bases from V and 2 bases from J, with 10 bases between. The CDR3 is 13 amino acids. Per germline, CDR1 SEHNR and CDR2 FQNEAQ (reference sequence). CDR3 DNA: TGTGCCAGCAGCACACTAGTTACCTACGAGCAGTACTTC. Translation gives CASSTLVTYEQYF.

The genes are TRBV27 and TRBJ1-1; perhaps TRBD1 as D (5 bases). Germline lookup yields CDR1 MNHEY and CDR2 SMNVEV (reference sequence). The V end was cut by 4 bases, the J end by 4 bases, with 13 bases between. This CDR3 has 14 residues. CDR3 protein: CASSWGDGGTEAFF. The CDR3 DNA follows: TGTGCCAGCAGTTGGGGAGATGGGGGCACTGAAGCTTTCTTT.